This note documents a single TCR beta chain sequence. Data came from immunoSEQ multiplex PCR; TCRdb stores just in-frame clones and leaves some out. The data contain around 470,000 clones, around 91% of them singletons. These data belong to a study of blood T cell repertoires in COVID-19. Trimming stripped 4 bases from V and 8 bases from J, with 7 bases between. The CDR3 length is 11 residues. The TCR comes from a man between 18 and 29 years old who had recovered from COVID-19. Sequenced: PBMCs or T cells enriched from blood (not recorded which). The rearrangement joins TRBV12-3 or TRBV12-4 to TRBJ2-3; tentative D call: TRBD2 (5 bases). Here the CDR3 reads CASSSRGTQYF. CDR3 nucleotide sequence: TGTGCCAGCAGTTCTCGGGGTACGCAGTATTTT.